This T cell receptor (beta chain) was obtained from a study of blood T cell repertoires in COVID-19 (dated by TCRdb to 2020 to 2022). Background on the whole study: The collaborator samples originated in the United States, Italy and Spain and spanned the acute and convalescent phases of COVID-19. The prospective study material was composed of cDNA or gDNA derived from T cells, B-cell-depleted T cells, or PBMCs. The dataset comprised deeply sampled blood TCRbeta repertoires from subjects exposed to, actively infected with, or recovered from COVID-19. The repertoires were released in a freely available public database meant as a resource for research on the immune response to SARS-CoV-2. The samples were drawn from two sources: the first 160 participants of the ongoing ImmuneRACE study, and about 1,300 subjects contributed by 6 global collaborators. Nearly every sample came with metadata listing a de-identified subject ID, COVID-19 status, age in years and sex. Where available, HLA class I and class II types were obtained from metadata supplied by the sample provider rather than from assay-based typing.

TCRbeta CDR3 regions were amplified from genomic DNA by means of the immunoSEQ Assay, a bias-controlled multiplex PCR. The authors' pipeline ran thus. The number of nucleated cells in each sample was estimated by amplification of reference gene primers within the assay. Sequence reads were collapsed and filtered to measure the absolute abundance of every unique TCRbeta CDR3 rearrangement. For each sample, productive Simpson clonality was calculated as the square root of Simpson's diversity index across productive rearrangements. TCRdb limited this immuneACCESS table to in-frame rearrangements with V and J called. A share of clones is missing; checked studies link under half to unresolved V genes, and the rest is unexplained. That table is the source of V, J and clone size, and D and trimming were worked out from the DNA. The sample records 110,000 to 150,000 clones, around 80% of which are singletons. The ten largest clones represent 1.9% of the sample.

Paper-wide results and their limitations: How much clinical and demographic metadata was included differed by source and by participant, and the metadata was provided uncurated.

This clone was found a few times. Its antigen target is currently unknown. Per-nucleotide qualities are absent, and no much larger clonotype sits a single base away. Collaborating institutions collected whole blood in K2EDTA tubes following their own protocols. For TCRbeta analysis, collaborators shipped samples as frozen whole blood, isolated PBMCs, or DNA extracted from either of those sample types. The clonotype originates from an older woman with acute or convalescent COVID-19. Sequenced sample: peripheral blood.

CDR3 reads: CASSRQGSSYNEQFF. The nucleotide sequence is TGTGCCAGTAGTAGACAGGGGAGCTCCTACAATGAGCAGTTCTTC. The V gene is TRBV19 and the J gene is TRBJ2-1; 8 of the junction bases match TRBD1. Reading from cysteine to phenylalanine, the CDR3 counts 15 amino acids. The sequence is cut down to CDR3 DNA, 45 bases in frame from base 1. CDR1 and CDR2 were assigned from the germline V gene (reference sequence) as LNHDA and SQIVND. The junction shows trimming of 4 bases on V and 0 bases on J, and the gene matches do not reach 2 bases of it.